This TCR beta chain derives from a study of regulatory T cells in long-lasting Graves disease. Trimming cost V 0 bases and J 5 bases; bases outside gene matches: 6. The CDR3 contains 15 residues. From germline, CDR1 is MNHEY and CDR2 SVGEGT. This clonotype was counted only a few times. Its antigen is still unknown. Noted time point: newly diagnosed GD, antithyroid drugs for less than 3 months. Extracted PBMC RNA gave rise to the TCR library. General observations from the study: Patients with persistent disease shared 2,741 public clonotypes, outpacing the approximately 870 shared by new patients. There were preferences for TRBV28, TRBJ1-2 and TRBJ2-5 in persistent disease. Results may be inaccurate due to the small sample size.

Relying on iRepertoire HTBI primers and Arm-PCR of CDR3 regions, the team built TCR beta libraries. TCRdb processed the multiplex PCR reads anew with MiXCR; each CDR3 protein has one entry. This sample has fewer than 550,000 distinct CDR3 sequences, with about 16% found just once. The same data also contributed to another study, on T cells in Graves' hyperthyroidism and ophthalmopathy.

The rearrangement links TRBV6-2 or TRBV6-3 to TRBJ1-1; TRBD1 matches at 7 bases. The receptor was isolated from a woman aged 35 to 60 with Graves disease. This specimen consisted of peripheral blood mononuclear cells (PBMCs), obtained at new diagnosis, from a patient treated with antithyroid drugs. The CDR3: CASSYSKGAGTEAFF. The CDR3 DNA sequence: TGTGCCAGCAGTTACTCGAAGGGGGCGGGTACTGAAGCTTTCTTT.